This T cell receptor beta chain is drawn from a study of shared clonotypes between healthy human individuals. Profiling relied on immunoSEQ multiplex PCR, and the TCRdb table lists in-frame clones only, not all of them. The profile shows nearly 600,000 clones, nearly 97% of them singletons. Only CD45RO-negative cells positively selected for CCR7 counted as naive CD8 cells, so terminally differentiated effector memory CD45RA+ cells were excluded. Only Caucasian adults living in Nashville, Tennessee made up the donor group. As to this clone: As yet, its antigen is unknown.

V lost 3 bases to trimming and J lost 3 bases, with 18 bases between them. Germline V CDR1 and CDR2: SEHNR, FQNEAQ (reference sequence). CDR3 length: 16 residues. Regarding the study as a whole: Across subsets, estimated richness was generally greater for naive than for memory populations.

This receptor was obtained from a woman aged 30 to 39 in good health. The rearrangement joins TRBV7-9 to TRBJ2-7, with D maybe TRBD2 (6 bases). Specimen: naive CD8+ T cells sorted from blood. Here the CDR3 DNA reads TGTGCCAGCAGCTTGGTCACACGAACGGGAGACTACGAGCAGTACTTC. Its protein product is CASSLVTRTGDYEQYF.